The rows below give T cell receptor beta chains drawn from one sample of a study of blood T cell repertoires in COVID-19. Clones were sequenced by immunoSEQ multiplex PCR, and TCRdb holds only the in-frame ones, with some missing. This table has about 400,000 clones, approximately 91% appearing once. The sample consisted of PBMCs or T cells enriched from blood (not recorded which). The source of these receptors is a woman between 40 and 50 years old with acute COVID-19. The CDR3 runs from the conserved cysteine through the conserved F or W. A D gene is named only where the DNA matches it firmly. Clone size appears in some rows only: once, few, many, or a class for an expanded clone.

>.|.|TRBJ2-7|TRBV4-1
TGCGCCAGCAGCCAAGGCAATTCGGGGGTCTACGAGCAGTACTTC
CASSQGNSGVYEQYF
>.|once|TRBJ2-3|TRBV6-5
TGTGCCAGCAGTTACAGGGGTAGGCCAGATACGCAGTATTTT
CASSYRGRPDTQYF
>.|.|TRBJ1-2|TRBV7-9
TGTGCCAGCAGCTCCGGACAGAGAAGCCATCGGGGCTACACCTTC
CASSSGQRSHRGYTF
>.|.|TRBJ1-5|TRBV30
TGTGCCTGGAGTGCGTCCCCCAATCAGCCCCAGCATTTT
CAWSASPNQPQHF
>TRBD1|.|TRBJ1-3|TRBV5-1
TGCGCCAGCAGCTTCGGGGGACAGGGCGGAAACACCATATATTTT
CASSFGGQGGNTIYF
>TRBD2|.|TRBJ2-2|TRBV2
TGTGCCAGCAGTGTTTCTAGCGGGGTCACCGGGGAGCTGTTTTTT
CASSVSSGVTGELFF
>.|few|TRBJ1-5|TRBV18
TGTGCCAGCTCACTAGGACAGAGCAATCAGCCCCAGCATTTT
CASSLGQSNQPQHF
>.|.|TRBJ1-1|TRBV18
TGTGCCAGCTCACCACCGATGGGGCTCGGCGGAGCTTTCTTT
CASSPPMGLGGAFF
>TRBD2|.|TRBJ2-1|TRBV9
TGTGCCAGCAGCGAGACTAGCGGAGCTTACAATGAGCAGTTCTTC
CASSETSGAYNEQFF
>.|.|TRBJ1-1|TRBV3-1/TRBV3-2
TGTGCCAGCAGCCAAGGGGGCGGCGGTGAAGCTTTCTTT
CASSQGGGGEAFF
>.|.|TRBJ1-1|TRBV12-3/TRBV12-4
TGTGCCAGCAGTCTCCAACCGGTGACTGAAGCTTTCTTT
CASSLQPVTEAFF
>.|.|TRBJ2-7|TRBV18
TGTGCCAGCTCACCGGAGGGCTACGAGCAGTACTTC
CASSPEGYEQYF
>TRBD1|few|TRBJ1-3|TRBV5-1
TGCGCCAGCAGACCGGGACAGGCTTCGAGCTCTGGAAACACCATATATTTT
CASRPGQASSSGNTIYF
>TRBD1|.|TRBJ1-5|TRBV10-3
TGTGCCATCAGTGAGTCGATTGAGGGACAGTATAGCAATCAGCCCCAGCATTTT
CAISESIEGQYSNQPQHF
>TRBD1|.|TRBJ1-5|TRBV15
TGTGCCACCAGCCCACGACAGGGGGCAGGTCAGCCCCAGCATTTT
CATSPRQGAGQPQHF
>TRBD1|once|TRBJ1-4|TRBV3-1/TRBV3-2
TGTGCCAGCAGCCAAGAGAGGGGGACAGGTTTAAATGAAAAACTGTTTTTT
CASSQERGTGLNEKLFF
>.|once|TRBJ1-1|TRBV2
TGTGCCAGCACCGAAGGGGCTGAAGCTTTCTTT
CASTEGAEAFF
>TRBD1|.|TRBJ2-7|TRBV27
TGTGCCAGCAGGGTGACAGGGGTTGGCGAGCAGTACTTC
CASRVTGVGEQYF